Listed here are 25 T cell receptor beta chains from one sample, sequenced in a study of blood T cells in healthy people across ages (dated by TCRdb to the mid-2010s). Library method: 5' RACE. This sample was sequenced with an Illumina HiSeq 2500. The second PCR ran for about 6 to 12 cycles and used a J-beta primer mix along with a sample-barcoded 5' primer. TCRdb passed the public sequencing reads through fastp at Q25 and MiXCR, retaining productive beta sequences. Rows merge per CDR3 protein into single entries with the most common DNA and genes. This sample is represented by some 700,000 distinct CDR3 sequences; 35% to 45% of them were singletons. Under 25% of the sample is held by the ten biggest clonotypes. Material: blood. These receptors were taken from a woman aged 55-75 years in good health.

This chain connects TRBV4-2 to TRBJ2-3; D is unclear. The CDR3 has 14 amino acids. In germline, CDR1 is LGHNA, CDR2 YNFKEQ. V gave up 1 base and J gave up 2 bases, with 7 bases separating them. CDR3 residues: CASSQVVHTDTQYF. In DNA, the CDR3 is TGTGCCAGCAGCCAAGTTGTCCACACAGATACGCAGTATTTT.

The V gene is TRBV20-1, the J gene TRBJ2-3, with D maybe TRBD2 (6 bases). Trimming removed 3 bases from V and 6 bases from J, with 13 bases in between. The CDR3 extends over 13 amino acids. Looked up from germline, CDR1 is DFQATT and CDR2 is SNEGSKA (reference sequence). CDR3 residues: CSASGGPPDTQYF. The CDR3 DNA reads TGCAGTGCTAGCGGGGGACCTCCGGATACGCAGTATTTT.

This sequence joins TRBV20-1 and TRBJ2-6; D gene unclear. The germline gives CDR1 DFQATT, CDR2 SNEGSKA (reference sequence). The CDR3 runs to 15 residues. The V end was cut by 1 base, the J end by 0 bases, with 7 bases between. The CDR3, as DNA: TGCAGTGCTAGAGGAACAGCCTCTGGGGCCAACGTCCTGACTTTC. It yields the protein CSARGTASGANVLTF.

The chain joins TRBV7-3 to TRBJ1-1, with 8 bases aligning to TRBD1. The ends lost 5 bases at V and 1 base at J; junction bases unmatched: 3. The CDR3 sequence is 14 residues long. Looked up from germline, CDR1 is SGHTA and CDR2 is FQGTGA. Here the CDR3 reads CASSIQGGNTEAFF. The DNA of the CDR3 is TGTGCCAGCAGCATACAGGGGGGGAACACTGAAGCTTTCTTT.

This clonotype was seen more than once but under ten times. The gene calls are TRBV3-1 and TRBJ1-2; no clear D gene. Deletions cut 3 bases from V and 4 bases from J, with 12 bases between. The germline V gene has CDR1 LGHDT and CDR2 YNNKEL (reference sequence). The CDR3 runs 14 residues. The CDR3 DNA sequence: TGTGCCAGCAGCCACCTTGACTGGACCTATGGCTACACCTTC. Translating gives CASSHLDWTYGYTF.

The chain combines TRBV5-1 with TRBJ2-5; 9 positions match TRBD2. This CDR3 region has 16 residues. With V trimmed by 0 bases and J by 11 bases, 14 bases remained unmatched. Germline V gene sequence: CDR1 SGHRS, CDR2 YFSETQ. The CDR3, as DNA: TGCGCCAGCAGCTTGGCCAAGACTAGCGGTGCCAATGAGCAGTACTTC. Encoded protein: CASSLAKTSGANEQYF.

The chain carries TRBV10-3 and TRBJ2-2; TRBD1 matches at 10 bases. Looked up from germline, CDR1 is ENHRY and CDR2 is SYGVKD. V dropped 6 bases and J dropped 2; count of bases not matched to a gene: 3. The CDR3 contains 15 residues. The CDR3 reads CAISGTGVNTGELFF. DNA of the CDR3: TGTGCCATCAGCGGGACAGGGGTAAACACCGGGGAGCTGTTTTTT.

This clonotype was seen a handful of times. CDR3: CASSLVGQGATNLYNEQFF. In DNA form, the CDR3 reads TGTGCCAGCAGCTTGGTTGGTCAGGGTGCGACCAACCTTTACAATGAGCAGTTCTTC. The V and J genes are TRBV5-6 and TRBJ2-1; TRBD1 is a possible D gene (5 bases). Trimming cost V 0 bases and J 4 bases, with 23 bases left between them. Germline CDR1 reads SGHDT; CDR2 reads YYEEEE. This CDR3 has 19 amino acids.

Comments on this clonotype: A much larger clone differs from this one at a single base, so this may be a read error. The V call is TRBV4-2, the J call TRBJ2-1; TRBD2 agrees at 8 bases. The J call may be mistaken, given a closer DNA end match to TRBJ2-7. The germline gives CDR1 LGHNA, CDR2 YNFKEQ. CDR3 size: 16 residues. The CDR3 sequence is CACSTISGSAYNEQYF. DNA for the CDR3: TGTGCCTGCAGCACTATCAGCGGGAGCGCCTACAATGAGCAGTACTTC.

This clonotype was observed at least ten times. The CDR3 DNA is TGTGCCAGCAGCCGACTAGCGGAGACCTACGAGCAGTACTTC. As protein: CASSRLAETYEQYF. V is TRBV6-2 or TRBV6-3 and J is TRBJ2-7; 9 bases agree with TRBD2. Per germline, CDR1 MNHEY and CDR2 SVGEGT. CDR3 size: 14 residues. Trimming removed 6 bases from V and 2 bases from J; junction bases left unmatched: 5.

V gene TRBV6-2 or TRBV6-3 combines with J gene TRBJ1-1; 8 bases map to TRBD1. J gave up 11 bases and V 6 bases, and 11 bases lay outside the gene matches. Germline V gene lookup returns CDR1 MNHEY and CDR2 SVGEGT. The CDR3 consists of 13 residues. CDR3 nucleotides: TGTGCCAGCAGAGACCGGGACAGGAGTTACGCTTTCTTT. This codes for CASRDRDRSYAFF.

The CDR3 region is CASSQYQVSGELFF. The CDR3 DNA is TGTGCCAGCAGCCAATATCAGGTATCAGGGGAGCTGTTTTTT. The chain joins TRBV3-1 to TRBJ2-2, with D unresolved. CDR3 size: 14 residues. V was clipped by 2 bases and J by 8 bases, with 12 bases between them. CDR1 is LGHDT and CDR2 is YNNKEL in the germline V gene (reference sequence).

This clonotype showed up just once. The gene calls are TRBV3-1 and TRBJ2-1, with D perhaps matching TRBD1 or TRBD2 (5 bases each). The germline V gene encodes CDR1 LGHDT and CDR2 YNNKEL (reference sequence). The CDR3 covers 15 residues. Trimming cost V 4 bases and J 4 bases, with 14 bases left between them. The CDR3 sequence: CASSPNSGTYNEQFF. Here the CDR3 DNA reads TGTGCCAGCAGCCCAAATTCCGGGACGTACAATGAGCAGTTCTTC.

The chain joins TRBV11-1 to TRBJ2-7, with 10 bases lining up with TRBD2. The DNA end is a closer match to TRBJ2-5, so the J assignment may be wrong. The CDR3 is made up of 16 amino acids. CDR1 SGHAT and CDR2 FQDESV come from the germline V gene (reference sequence). The CDR3 DNA is TGTGCCAGCAGCGCCCGGACTAGCGGCCTCCGGGAGACCCAGTACTTC. This codes for CASSARTSGLRETQYF.

CDR3 protein: CASSQEGGTGREAFF. The DNA of the CDR3 is TGCGCCAGCAGCCAAGAAGGGGGGACAGGGCGTGAAGCTTTCTTT. V gene TRBV4-1 combines with J gene TRBJ1-1, with 9 bases identical to TRBD1. Per the germline V gene, CDR1 is MGHRA and CDR2 is YSYEKL. V shed 0 bases and J 7 bases; nucleotides not matched to a gene: 6. This CDR3 is 15 amino acids long.

This CDR3 reads CASSGLAGGMGNEQYF. DNA for the CDR3: TGCGCCAGCAGCGGACTAGCGGGAGGGATGGGGAATGAGCAGTACTTC. This chain uses TRBV5-1 with TRBJ2-5, with 15 positions matching TRBD2. The CDR3 extends over 16 amino acids. Germline lookup yields CDR1 SGHRS and CDR2 YFSETQ. The ends lost 4 bases at V and 11 bases at J; junction bases unmatched: 12.

This chain joins TRBV12-3 or TRBV12-4 and TRBJ1-2; 10 bases fit TRBD1. The ends lost 5 bases at V and 2 bases at J; junction bases unmatched: 5. There are 15 residues in the CDR3. The CDR3 is CASSNPGQGNYGYTF. CDR3 nucleotides: TGTGCCAGCAGTAACCCGGGACAGGGGAACTATGGCTACACCTTC.

This clonotype was counted at least ten times. V and J are TRBV6-5 and TRBJ2-7, with 9 bases fitting TRBD1. The CDR3 is made up of 15 amino acids. In germline, CDR1 is MNHEY, CDR2 SVGAGI. The J segment lost 1 base and the V segment lost 6 bases, leaving 7 bases of the junction unmatched. The CDR3 reads CASRLTGGISYEQYF. The CDR3 bases are TGTGCCAGCAGGCTAACAGGGGGCATATCCTACGAGCAGTACTTC.

The chain is built from TRBV27 and TRBJ2-1; possibly TRBD2 for D (6 bases). The CDR3 extends over 12 amino acids. Germline CDR1 and CDR2: MNHEY and SMNVEV (reference sequence). V lost 5 bases to trimming and J lost 9 bases, with 11 bases between them. The CDR3 nucleotides are TGTGCCAGCAGTCTTGGGACTTCTGAGCAGTTCTTC. It is translated as CASSLGTSEQFF.

The count of this clonotype is one. The rearrangement links TRBV20-1 to TRBJ1-1, with a possible D match to TRBD1 (6 bases). V was trimmed by 5 bases and J by 5 bases, leaving 24 bases between them. The CDR3 has 16 residues. From germline, CDR1 is DFQATT and CDR2 SNEGSKA (reference sequence). CDR3 residues: CSAPQWWGEGTTEAFF. The CDR3 DNA reads TGCAGTGCTCCTCAATGGTGGGGGGAGGGGACAACTGAAGCTTTCTTT.

V usage is TRBV10-3 and J usage is TRBJ2-1; 9 nucleotides line up with TRBD2. Germline lookup yields CDR1 ENHRY and CDR2 SYGVKD. The CDR3 length is 17 residues. The V segment lost 0 bases and the J segment 0 bases; nucleotides outside the gene matches: 3. The CDR3 region is CAISESLAGSSYNEQFF. CDR3 nucleotide sequence: TGTGCCATCAGTGAGTCGCTAGCGGGGAGCTCCTACAATGAGCAGTTCTTC.

The CDR3 bases are TGTGCCAGCAGTTACGTGGACAGGGGATACGGCTACACCTTC. Its translation is CASSYVDRGYGYTF. This chain uses TRBV6-5 with TRBJ1-2; TRBD1 matches at 9 bases. The CDR3 extends over 14 amino acids. J lost 8 bases, V lost 2 bases, and 6 bases had no gene match. In germline, CDR1 is MNHEY, CDR2 SVGAGI.

This clonotype was detected ten times or more. The chain couples TRBV6-2 or TRBV6-3 to TRBJ2-7; D is unclear. Between the trimmed V and J ends, which lost 2 bases and 3 bases, there was a span of 11 bases. The CDR3 runs to 14 residues. Germline CDR1 reads MNHEY; CDR2 reads SVGEGT. DNA for the CDR3: TGTGCCAGCAGTTACCGAGAGACGGTCTACGAGCAGTACTTC. This codes for CASSYRETVYEQYF.

The chain has TRBV3-1 and TRBJ1-1; possibly TRBD1 for D (6 bases). CDR3 length: 14 amino acids. V was shortened by 4 bases and J by 4 bases, with 13 bases between the two germline ends. Germline loops: CDR1 LGHDT, CDR2 YNNKEL (reference sequence). CDR3 DNA sequence: TGTGCCAGCAGCCCAGACAGGTCTATCACTGAAGCTTTCTTT. It codes for CASSPDRSITEAFF. Together with reference TRBV3-1 and TRBJ1-1, the CDR3 gives the full variable domain: DTAVSQTPKYLVTQMGNDKSIKCEQNLGHDTMYWYKQDSKKFLKIMFSYNNKELIINETVPNRFSPKSPDKAHLNLHINSLELGDSAVYFCASSPDRSITEAFFGQGTRLTVV.

This clonotype was counted a few times. This chain joins TRBV6-2 or TRBV6-3 and TRBJ2-1; D is unresolved. The V end was cut by 6 bases, the J end by 4 bases, with 13 bases between. Looked up from germline, CDR1 is MNHEY and CDR2 is SVGEGT. The CDR3 totals 14 residues. The CDR3 region has the DNA TGTGCCAGCAGCCTCGAATACCAATACAATGAGCAGTTCTTC. Translating gives CASSLEYQYNEQFF.